This TCR beta chain was retrieved from a study of blood T cell repertoires in COVID-19. Study context: Acute and convalescent COVID-19 specimens originated in the United States, Italy and Spain.

Under the authors' procedure: Estimation of nucleated cell counts relied on the amplification of reference gene primers. The assay was immunoSEQ multiplex PCR, and TCRdb's table has in-frame clones only and misses some. The D gene and trimming were derived from the DNA, and the V and J assignments and clone size from that table. The table includes around 160,000 clones, around 89% detected once. CDR1 and CDR2 (germline): LGHNA, YSLEER. The CDR3 has 16 residues. V gave up 3 bases and J gave up 3 bases; unmatched junction bases: 7. Clinical history as reported by participants underpinned cohort assignment.

The receptor was isolated from a woman aged 30 to 39 with acute COVID-19. Sequences were obtained from PBMCs or T cells enriched from blood (not recorded which). V and J are TRBV4-3 and TRBJ2-2; 7 nucleotides agree with TRBD1. The CDR3 DNA is TGCGCCAGCAGCCAGCTGTCCGACAGGGACACCGGGGAGCTGTTTTTT. This sequence encodes CASSQLSDRDTGELFF.